These T cell receptor beta chains were read from a single sample in a study of blood T cells in healthy people across ages. TCRdb redid the calling of the 5' RACE reads with MiXCR, one entry per CDR3 protein. The table records about 510,000 distinct CDR3 sequences, about a quarter of them present only once. These records were also assigned to another study, of T cells of mothers and their children.

The sample taken for sequencing was blood. The receptors come from a boy between 2 and 15 years old in good health. Both conserved end residues are part of each CDR3. The D gene is left open where the match is weak. The listing skips clone size in some rows; elsewhere it reads once, few, many or a size class.

d_call,v_call,j_call,clone_size,cdr3_nt,cdr3_aa
TRBD1,TRBV7-2,TRBJ2-3,.,TGTGCCAGCAGCTACTCAAGGGGACAGGGGCTAGATACGCAGTATTTT,CASSYSRGQGLDTQYF
TRBD1,TRBV7-3,TRBJ1-6,.,TGTGCCAGCAGCTTACAGGGGGCGTCACCCCTCCACTTT,CASSLQGASPLHF
TRBD2,TRBV2,TRBJ2-7,.,TGTGCCAGCCTATCTTCCGCGACTAGCGGATACGAGCAGTACTTC,CASLSSATSGYEQYF
.,TRBV7-9,TRBJ2-1,.,TGTGCCAGCCACCTACAGGGATACAATGAGCAGTTCTTT,CASHLQGYNEQFF
.,TRBV30,TRBJ1-1,.,TGTGCCTGGAGTACCGCGAACACTGAAGCTTTCTTT,CAWSTANTEAFF
.,TRBV3-1,TRBJ2-7,.,TGTGCCAGCGGGGGGCGGGCGTCCTACGAGCAGTACTTC,CASGGRASYEQYF
TRBD2,TRBV11-2,TRBJ2-4,.,TGTGCCAGCAGCTTTTGGGGGGGAGGGCCAGCAAGATACATTCAGTACTTC,CASSFWGGGPARYIQYF
TRBD2,TRBV7-2,TRBJ2-1,.,TGTGCCAGCACCCTGACTAGCGGGAGCCACAATGAGCAGTTCTTC,CASTLTSGSHNEQFF
.,TRBV6-2/TRBV6-3,TRBJ2-3,.,TGTGCCAGCAGTCTGAGGCAAGGTCAGGTCACAAGAACGCAGTATTTT,CASSLRQGQVTRTQYF
.,TRBV7-2,TRBJ2-2,few,TGTGCCAGCAGCTTAGTGGGATCCCTGCACGGGGAGCTGTTTTTT,CASSLVGSLHGELFF
.,TRBV12-3/TRBV12-4,TRBJ2-7,few,TGTGCCAGTACGTACAGGGATTCCTACGAGCAGTACTTC,CASTYRDSYEQYF
TRBD1,TRBV12-3/TRBV12-4,TRBJ2-3,.,TGTGCCGATCGTCTTGGACAGGGAGTAGATACGCAGTATTTC,CADRLGQGVDTQYF
.,TRBV30,TRBJ2-5,few,TGTGCTTCACAACTCTTATTGGACGAGACCCAGTACTTC,CASQLLLDETQYF
TRBD2,TRBV12-3/TRBV12-4,TRBJ2-7,.,TGTGCCAGCAGTTTACAGCCTAGCGGCTACAATGAGCAGTACTTC,CASSLQPSGYNEQYF
.,TRBV20-1,TRBJ2-5,.,TGCAGTGCTAGAGATCAGGCCTGGCAAGGGGAGACCCAGTACTTC,CSARDQAWQGETQYF
.,TRBV5-6,TRBJ1-1,.,TGTGCCAGCAGCCTGGGACAATTCACTGAAGCTTTCTTT,CASSLGQFTEAFF
.,TRBV3-1,TRBJ1-1,.,TGTGCCAGCAGCCAAGGGCACCAGAGGGCTGAAGCTTTCTTT,CASSQGHQRAEAFF
.,TRBV12-3/TRBV12-4,TRBJ1-2,.,TGTGCCAGCAGTCCGGGGGTCCTCGCTAACTATGGCCACACCTTC,CASSPGVLANYGHTF
TRBD1,TRBV20-1,TRBJ1-4,few,TGCAGTGCTAGAGATCCGACAGGGAGGAATGAAAAACTGTTTTTT,CSARDPTGRNEKLFF
.,TRBV5-1,TRBJ2-7,few,TGCGCCAGCAGTCTAGCCGGTGGCCGCCTCTACGAGCAGTACTTC,CASSLAGGRLYEQYF
TRBD2,TRBV27,TRBJ2-1,few,TGTGCCAGCAGTTTACCACTAGCGGGAGACAATGAGCAGTTCTTC,CASSLPLAGDNEQFF
.,TRBV7-6,TRBJ2-5,.,TGTGCCAGCAGCTTATTTCGGGGGGCAGGAGAGACCCAGTACTTC,CASSLFRGAGETQYF
.,TRBV5-1,TRBJ2-1,few,TGCGCCAGCAGCCCCGGACAGTTTCCTCTCGATGAGCAGTTCTTC,CASSPGQFPLDEQFF
.,TRBV6-5,TRBJ2-3,.,TGTGCCAGCAGTTCGGCGACAACGCAGTATTTT,CASSSATTQYF
.,TRBV7-9,TRBJ2-5,.,TGTGCCAGCAGCTCAGCGCGTTCAGGGGAGACCCAGTACTTC,CASSSARSGETQYF
TRBD2,TRBV27,TRBJ2-7,few,TGTGCCAGCAGTTGGACTAGCGGATCCTACGAGCAGTACTTC,CASSWTSGSYEQYF
.,TRBV5-5,TRBJ2-5,.,TGTGCCAGCAGCTCAGGATCCCAAGAGACCCAGTACTTC,CASSSGSQETQYF
TRBD1,TRBV28,TRBJ1-2,many,TGTGCCTCGACAGGGTTGGGCTATGGCTACACCTTC,CASTGLGYGYTF
TRBD1,TRBV12-3/TRBV12-4,TRBJ1-1,.,TGTGCCAGCCGCGAGGGACAGATATTTGCGGGAGCTTTCTTT,CASREGQIFAGAFF
.,TRBV5-1,TRBJ1-3,.,TGCGCCAGCAGCGATGGGGGACCAGGAAACACCATATATTTT,CASSDGGPGNTIYF
.,TRBV20-1,TRBJ2-5,.,TGCAGTGGGCGGAGCGCTGCGATTCAAGAGACCCAGTACTTC,CSGRSAAIQETQYF
.,TRBV9,TRBJ1-4,few,TGTGCCAGCAGCGTATGGCCAGCCGGGGGTGAAAAACTGTTTTTT,CASSVWPAGGEKLFF
.,TRBV30,TRBJ2-7,.,TGTGCCTGGAGTCCCTCCTACGAGCAGTACTTC,CAWSPSYEQYF
TRBD1,TRBV29-1,TRBJ1-2,few,TGCAACGCCGGGACAGATGGCTACACCTTC,CNAGTDGYTF
.,TRBV5-1,TRBJ2-3,.,TGCGCCAGCAGCCCATGGGGAGATACGCAGTATTTT,CASSPWGDTQYF
.,TRBV20-1,TRBJ1-4,.,TGCAGTGCTGGAAGACAAGGCTCTAATGAAAAACTGTTTTTT,CSAGRQGSNEKLFF
TRBD2,TRBV7-4,TRBJ2-7,.,TGTGCCAGCAGCTTCCGGGGGGGAGCCCCATTTACCTACGAGCAGTACTTC,CASSFRGGAPFTYEQYF
.,TRBV10-3,TRBJ2-5,.,TGTGCCATCAGCGCCTTTGGCAGTACCGGGGAGACCCAGTACTTC,CAISAFGSTGETQYF
.,TRBV5-1,TRBJ2-3,many,TGCGCCAGCAGCTTAACCGACCAGACAGATACGCAGTATTTT,CASSLTDQTDTQYF
.,TRBV10-3,TRBJ2-1,.,TGTGCCATCAGTGAGTGGGCCGACCTGGGGAATGAGCAGTTCTTC,CAISEWADLGNEQFF
TRBD2,TRBV7-2,TRBJ2-2,.,TGTGCCAGCAGTGCGGGGGGGCTCAACACCGGGGAGCTGTTTTTT,CASSAGGLNTGELFF
TRBD1,TRBV2,TRBJ2-7,.,TGTGCCAGCAGTTCACCGGGACAGGGTGACGAGCAGTACTTC,CASSSPGQGDEQYF
TRBD1,TRBV9,TRBJ2-5,.,TGTGCCAGCAGCGAACAGGGGGCACGGGAGACCCAGTACTTC,CASSEQGARETQYF
.,TRBV10-3,TRBJ2-5,.,TGTGCCATCAGTGACGTGGCGGGTTTAGAGACCCAGTACTTC,CAISDVAGLETQYF
.,TRBV7-3,TRBJ2-3,.,TGTGCCAGCAGCTACGACGGGAGAAGCACAGATACGCAGTATTTT,CASSYDGRSTDTQYF
.,TRBV4-2,TRBJ1-1,few,TGTGCCAGCAGCCAAGTTACGGGACACCGCATGAACACTGAAGCTTTCTTT,CASSQVTGHRMNTEAFF
TRBD2,TRBV7-9,TRBJ2-1,.,TGTGCCAGCAGCTTAGGGGACTATACGACCAATGAGCAGTTCTTC,CASSLGDYTTNEQFF
.,TRBV12-3/TRBV12-4,TRBJ1-2,many,TGTGCCAGCAGTTTAGATCGGAGTGGCTACACCTTC,CASSLDRSGYTF
.,TRBV3-1,TRBJ2-1,.,TGTGCCAGCAGCCAAGATCTTCAGGAGACCCGGTACTTC,CASSQDLQETRYF
.,TRBV9,TRBJ2-3,few,TGTGCCAGCAGCGTAGAGCCTTCTGGCATCCGGGGACAATCTAGCACAGATACGCAGTATTTT,CASSVEPSGIRGQSSTDTQYF
.,TRBV12-3/TRBV12-4,TRBJ1-1,few,TGTGCCAGCAGTTTAGGAGTTCGTTACACTGAAGCTTTCTTT,CASSLGVRYTEAFF
.,TRBV9,TRBJ2-6,.,TGTGCCAGCAGCGTAGCTTTGACAAGGAGCTCTGGGGCCAACGTCCTGACTTTC,CASSVALTRSSGANVLTF
.,TRBV9,TRBJ2-3,many,TGTGCCAGCAGCGTTGTAGGAACAGATACGCAGTATTTT,CASSVVGTDTQYF